This T cell receptor (beta chain) is from a study of shared clonotypes between healthy human individuals. Looking at the study overall: A donor's plate count was three for CD4 naive and three for CD4 memory; CD8 naive had two and CD8 memory one.

The germline V gene has CDR1 SGHRS and CDR2 YFSETQ. V shed 0 bases and J 5 bases; nucleotides not matched to a gene: 3. The CDR3 consists of 15 residues. Study-level results: Several donors held roughly 5% of naive CD4 clonotypes in common.

In regard to this clone: Antigen: not known.

The input for sorted-subset replicate PCRs was about 200 ng DNA, around 30,000 T cell genomes. Clones were read by immunoSEQ multiplex PCR, and TCRdb kept only the in-frame ones, dropping some. The sample holds 2 million to 2.5 million clones, approximately 93% seen once. Adults of Caucasian background living in Nashville, Tennessee made up all donors. The chain is built from TRBV5-1 and TRBJ2-1; 9 bases agree with TRBD2. The TCR originated in a man in his late teens or twenties in good health. Some clones in this sample may be carry-over from other donors' samples. The material sequenced was naive CD4+ T cells from PBMCs. Documented subset: CD45RA+ positively selected. This CDR3 reads CASSLVAGANNEQFF. CDR3 bases: TGCGCCAGCAGCTTGGTAGCGGGAGCGAACAATGAGCAGTTCTTC.